The subject of this entry is one TCR beta chain. TCRdb reprocessed the 5' RACE reads via MiXCR and lists one record per CDR3 protein. The sample includes 450,000 to 650,000 distinct CDR3 sequences, about a sixth seen only once; the top ten take 9.5% to 15%. This entry belongs to a study of T-cell memory formation after mild COVID-19. In germline, CDR1 is SGHDN, CDR2 FVKESK. V lost 5 bases and J 0 bases, leaving 11 bases between the germline ends. CDR3 length: 16 residues. The TCR was taken from an adult woman who had mild COVID-19 (a few samples of this study predate the infection). Cell type and time point are not known. The sequenced sample was PBMCs or a T cell subset sorted from them (not recorded which). The chain uses TRBV14 and TRBJ2-6; D is perhaps TRBD1 (6 bases). Written as DNA, the CDR3 is TGTGCCAGCAGCGGGGGCGTTAACTCTGGGGCCAACGTCCTGACTTTC. Residues: CASSGGVNSGANVLTF.